This T cell receptor (beta chain) was sequenced in a study of T cell responses to AZD1222 COVID-19 vaccine. Study-wide findings and caveats: Reports say nearly half of spike-specific TCRs go after unmutated variant regions. Clonal diversity was possibly underestimated; the donors were predominantly white British and more often female.

With respect to this clone: Its antigen is still unknown.

This CDR3 contains 14 residues. The V gene's germline CDR1 is LNHDA and CDR2 SQIVND (reference sequence). V dropped 6 bases and J dropped 3 bases, with 11 bases sitting between them. Only in-frame clones appear in the TCRdb table, and some are missing; sequencing was by immunoSEQ multiplex PCR. The table records over 40,000 clones, 84% of them present only once. The starting material was peripheral blood, obtained on day 0 of AZD1222 vaccination. The rearrangement joins TRBV19 to TRBJ2-2; D remains ambiguous. The receptor was derived from an adult in good health. The CDR3 coding sequence is TGTGCCAGTAGACGGAGTGGGCACACCGGGGAGCTGTTTTTT. It translates to CASRRSGHTGELFF.